The clone carrying this TCR beta chain was seen more than once but under ten times. Trimming took 1 base from V and 0 from J, leaving 7 bases between them. The CDR3 length is 16 residues. CDR1 and CDR2 from the germline V gene are SGHAT and FQNNGV. This record comes from a study of blood T cell repertoires in COVID-19. Turning to the study itself: Samples taken during acute and convalescent COVID-19 were collected in the United States, Italy and Spain.

Which cohort a participant joined came from the clinical history participants gave. Original data processing: Estimation of nucleated cell counts relied on the amplification of reference gene primers. Only in-frame clones appear in the TCRdb table, and some are missing; sequencing was by immunoSEQ multiplex PCR. V and J calls and clone size are those listed in that table; D and trimming were worked out from the DNA. The top ten clones hold roughly 1.2% of a sample with fewer than 200,000 clones, roughly 87% of them seen once. This TCR was sampled from a human donor with acute COVID-19. The donor label of this sample is uncertain. V and J are TRBV11-2 and TRBJ1-6, with unresolved D. The sample consisted of PBMCs or T cells enriched from blood (not recorded which). CDR3 in amino acids: CASSLAGSSYNSPLHF. The CDR3 DNA reads as TGTGCCAGCAGCTTAGCGGGGAGCTCCTATAATTCACCCCTCCACTTT.